These T cell receptor beta chains were read from a single sample in a study of T cell changes during pregnancy in multiple sclerosis. Sequencing was performed with immunoSEQ multiplex PCR; in TCRdb, only in-frame clones are kept and a portion is missing. The data show fewer than 50,000 clones, roughly 95% seen once. This specimen consisted of CD4+ T cells from peripheral blood mononuclear cells, obtained in the third trimester of pregnancy. The receptors here all came from a female donor with multiple sclerosis, enrolled in a pregnancy study. The CDR3 runs from the conserved cysteine through the conserved F or W. Each record gives: clone size, V gene, J gene, D gene, CDR3 DNA, CDR3 protein. A D gene is named only where the DNA matches it firmly. Not all rows give a size; the values are once, few, many and, for expanded clones, a class.

clone_size: .; v_call: TRBV28; j_call: TRBJ1-2; d_call: .; cdr3_nt: TGTGCCAGCAGTTTGACAGCCTATGGCTACACCTTC; cdr3_aa: CASSLTAYGYTF
clone_size: .; v_call: TRBV9; j_call: TRBJ1-6; d_call: TRBD1; cdr3_nt: TGTGCCAGCAGCGTAGGAAGAAGTGTTAGGGACAGGGGTTCACCCCTCCACTTT; cdr3_aa: CASSVGRSVRDRGSPLHF
clone_size: .; v_call: TRBV7-2; j_call: TRBJ1-5; d_call: .; cdr3_nt: TGTGCCAGCAGCCACGCTGGGACTAGCCAGCCCCAGCATTTT; cdr3_aa: CASSHAGTSQPQHF
clone_size: .; v_call: TRBV11-3; j_call: TRBJ1-4; d_call: TRBD1; cdr3_nt: TGTGCCAGCAGCTTACGGATCGGACAGGGGGCGCGTGAAAAACTGTTTTTT; cdr3_aa: CASSLRIGQGAREKLFF
clone_size: once; v_call: TRBV10-2; j_call: TRBJ2-7; d_call: TRBD1; cdr3_nt: TGCGCCAGCAGTGAAATCGGGTATCAGACAGGGGGCGCCGCCCGAGGCGGGCAGTACTTC; cdr3_aa: CASSEIGYQTGGAARGGQYF
clone_size: .; v_call: TRBV15; j_call: TRBJ1-2; d_call: TRBD1; cdr3_nt: TGTGCCACCAGCAGAGAACAGGGGAATGACTATGGCTACACCTTC; cdr3_aa: CATSREQGNDYGYTF
clone_size: .; v_call: TRBV27; j_call: TRBJ2-7; d_call: TRBD2; cdr3_nt: TGTGCCAGCAGTTTACGGGAGGCTTACTACGAGCAGTACTTC; cdr3_aa: CASSLREAYYEQYF
clone_size: .; v_call: TRBV2; j_call: TRBJ1-4; d_call: TRBD1; cdr3_nt: TGTGCCAGCAGAGCGACAGGGGTTAATGAAAAACTGTTTTTT; cdr3_aa: CASRATGVNEKLFF
clone_size: .; v_call: TRBV7-9; j_call: TRBJ2-2; d_call: .; cdr3_nt: TGTGCCAGCAGCTTGTACAGGGACGCGAACACCGGGGAGCTGTTTTTT; cdr3_aa: CASSLYRDANTGELFF
clone_size: .; v_call: TRBV5-1; j_call: TRBJ1-2; d_call: .; cdr3_nt: TGCGCCAGCAGCTCGGAAGGACTGGGTTATGGCTACACCTTC; cdr3_aa: CASSSEGLGYGYTF